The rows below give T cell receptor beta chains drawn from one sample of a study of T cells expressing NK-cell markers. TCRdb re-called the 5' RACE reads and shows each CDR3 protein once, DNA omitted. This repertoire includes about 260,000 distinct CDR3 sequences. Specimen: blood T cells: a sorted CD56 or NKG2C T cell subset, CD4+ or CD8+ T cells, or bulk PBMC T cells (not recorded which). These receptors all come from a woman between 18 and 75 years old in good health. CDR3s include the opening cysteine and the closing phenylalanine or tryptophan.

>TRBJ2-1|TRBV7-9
CASSLTGLPNNEQFF
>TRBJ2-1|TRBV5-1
CASRRGESSYNEQFF
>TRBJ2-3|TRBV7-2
CASSLFADTQYF
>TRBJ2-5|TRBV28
CASSSSGTSGKETQYF
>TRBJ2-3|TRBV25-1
CASKGQLSTDTQYF
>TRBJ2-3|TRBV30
CAWSVGLDADTQYF
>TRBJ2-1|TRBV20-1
CSATPGQKNNEQFF
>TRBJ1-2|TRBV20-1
CSASVADYGYTF
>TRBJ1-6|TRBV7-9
CASSLGTHGDSPLHF
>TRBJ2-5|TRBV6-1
CASRPTGVQETQYF
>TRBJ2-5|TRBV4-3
CASSRVASGGAGETQYF
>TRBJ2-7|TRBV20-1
CSARALAGVGEQYF
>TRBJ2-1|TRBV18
CASSLGQWDNEQFF
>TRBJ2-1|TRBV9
CASSSRLAGAEQFF
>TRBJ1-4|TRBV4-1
CASSQRQGLSNLFF
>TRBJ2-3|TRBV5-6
CASSISGGTDTQYF
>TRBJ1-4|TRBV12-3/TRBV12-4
CASRPPSGGIATNEKLFF
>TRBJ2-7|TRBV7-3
CASSSIDGYEQYF
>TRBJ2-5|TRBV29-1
CSVVWGKETQYF
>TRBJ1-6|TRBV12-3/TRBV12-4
CASSLIRAGNSPLHF
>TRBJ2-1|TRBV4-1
CASNPQRGGMNEQFF
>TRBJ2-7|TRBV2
CASSEGTGGHEQYF